Below are 29 T cell receptor beta chains sequenced from a single sample in a study of shared clonotypes between healthy human individuals. The repertoire was sequenced with immunoSEQ multiplex PCR; TCRdb's copy has only in-frame clones and lacks some. Of roughly 2,000,000 clones listed, approximately 95% are singletons. As defined, naive CD8 cells were CD45RO-negative and positively selected for CCR7, with terminally differentiated effector memory CD45RA+ cells excluded. Specimen: naive CD8+ T cells sorted from blood. These receptors were collected from a man younger than 35 in good health.

This chain joins TRBV21-1 and TRBJ1-1; TRBD1 is taken as the D call from the table, unchecked against the DNA. TRBV21-1 is reported as a pseudogene. This CDR3 has 20 amino acids. In DNA, the CDR3 is TGTGCCAGCAGCAAAGAGGTCCAAATCGGGCAGGGTAAGGTAAGGACTGAAGCTTTCTTT. Translation gives CASSKEVQIGQGKVRTEAFF.

V usage is TRBV27 and J usage is TRBJ1-2; D gene ambiguous. Trimming took 2 bases from V and 3 from J, leaving 13 bases between them. The germline V gene has CDR1 MNHEY and CDR2 SMNVEV (reference sequence). The CDR3 length is 15 residues. The CDR3 sequence: CASSLSPASDYGYTF. CDR3 in DNA: TGTGCCAGCAGTTTAAGCCCCGCTTCCGACTATGGCTACACCTTC.

The J gene is TRBJ2-7, the V gene TRBV4-1, with 7 nucleotides matching TRBD1. CDR3 size: 15 residues. Germline V lookup: CDR1 MGHRA, CDR2 YSYEKL. Trimming cost V 2 bases and J 3 bases; bases outside gene matches: 7. The CDR3: CASSQLPNRGYEQYF. As DNA, the CDR3 is TGCGCCAGCAGCCAACTACCTAACAGGGGCTACGAGCAGTACTTC.

This sequence joins TRBV14 and TRBJ2-1, with D perhaps given as TRBD1 or TRBD2 (5 bases each). The V end lost 0 bases, the J end lost 12 bases, and 21 bases lay between the germline ends. The CDR3 consists of 16 residues. Germline CDR1 and CDR2: SGHDN and FVKESK. CDR3 in DNA: TGTGCCAGCAGCCAAGATGGGGCTAGTAGTGGGACCTGGCAGTTCTTC. The encoded protein is CASSQDGASSGTWQFF.

The V call is TRBV13, the J call TRBJ1-2; D gene unclear. V was cut by 2 bases and J by 3 bases, with 10 bases left in between. CDR1 is PRHDT, CDR2 FYEKMQ, per germline (reference sequence). The CDR3 has 14 residues. For the CDR3, the DNA is TGTGCCAGCAGCTTACCCGGGTCGGACTATGGCTACACCTTC. It specifies CASSLPGSDYGYTF.

To note about this clone: Within the sample, other DNA sequences also encode this same CDR3. The chain uses TRBV6-5 and TRBJ2-7, with 7 bases identical to TRBD2. The junction had 6 bases not matched to a gene; V was cut back by 0 bases and J by 1 base. There are 16 residues in the CDR3. Germline CDR1 is MNHEY and CDR2 is SVGAGI. The CDR3 nucleotides read TGTGCCAGCAGTTACTCGGGAGGGGCGCTTTCCTACGAGCAGTACTTC. As protein: CASSYSGGALSYEQYF.

V and J are TRBV5-1 and TRBJ2-3; D not resolved. This CDR3 has 14 amino acids. Trimming removed 4 bases from V and 5 bases from J, with 14 bases in between. Germline V gene lookup returns CDR1 SGHRS and CDR2 YFSETQ. The CDR3 spells CASSLRYNRDTQYF. CDR3 nucleotides: TGCGCCAGCAGCCTGAGATACAATAGAGATACGCAGTATTTT.

The CDR3 is CASSTPDRAYEQYF. CDR3 DNA: TGTGCCAGCAGTACCCCGGACAGGGCCTACGAGCAGTACTTC. The chain carries TRBV6-5 and TRBJ2-7; 8 bases are shared with TRBD1. The CDR3 spans 14 residues. Per the germline V gene, CDR1 is MNHEY and CDR2 is SVGAGI. Trimming took 5 bases from V and 2 from J; bases not matched to a gene: 5.

Regarding this clone: The sample carries other DNA sequences with the same CDR3. The chain couples TRBV30 to TRBJ2-2; D gene ambiguous. This CDR3 spans 13 amino acids. Trimming took 0 bases from V and 0 from J, leaving 2 bases between them. Germline CDR1 and CDR2: GTSNPN and SVGIG (reference sequence). The CDR3 bases are TGTGCCTGGAGTGTGGCGAACACCGGGGAGCTGTTTTTT. Its protein is CAWSVANTGELFF. Full variable domain (remainder filled in from reference TRBV30 and TRBJ2-2): SQTIHQWPATLVQPVGSPLSLECTVEGTSNPNLYWYRQAAGRGLQLLFYSVGIGQISSEVPQNLSASRPQDRQFILSSKKLLLSDSGFYLCAWSVANTGELFFGEGSRLTVL.

CDR3 region: CASSVEVSAGANYGYTF. CDR3 DNA sequence: TGTGCCAGCAGCGTAGAAGTGTCCGCAGGGGCGAACTATGGCTACACCTTC. The rearrangement joins TRBV9 to TRBJ1-2; a weak D match, TRBD1 (6 bases). The germline V and J ends were trimmed by 0 bases and 2 bases, with 17 bases remaining between them. This CDR3 comprises 17 residues. Germline assignment: CDR1 SGDLS and CDR2 YYNGEE.

The chain uses TRBV6-5 and TRBJ2-2, with TRBD1 identical over 7 bases. V lost 5 bases and J lost 5; bases outside the gene matches: 2. The CDR3 loop spans 13 amino acids. Germline V CDR1 and CDR2: MNHEY, SVGAGI. CDR3 protein: CASSGTETGELFF. CDR3 sequence (DNA): TGTGCCAGCAGTGGGACAGAGACCGGGGAGCTGTTTTTT.

The chain uses TRBV30 and TRBJ2-3, with 7 bases aligning to TRBD2. V dropped 4 bases and J dropped 3; count of bases not matched to a gene: 4. The CDR3 consists of 13 residues. In germline, CDR1 is GTSNPN, CDR2 SVGIG (reference sequence). The CDR3 reads CAWTALATDTQYF. The CDR3 bases are TGTGCCTGGACGGCACTAGCGACAGATACGCAGTATTTT.

The chain carries TRBV7-9 and TRBJ1-3; 8 bases fit TRBD1. Germline loops: CDR1 SEHNR, CDR2 FQNEAQ (reference sequence). V lost 5 bases and J lost 1; bases outside the gene matches: 7. The CDR3 contains 16 residues. The CDR3 bases are TGTGCCAGCAGCAAGACAGGGGTGGGTTCTGGAAACACCATATATTTT. Protein sequence: CASSKTGVGSGNTIYF.

In DNA, the CDR3 is TGCGCCAGCAGCCAAGATCTGGACCTAGCGGAGCAGTTCTTC. Protein: CASSQDLDLAEQFF. J is TRBJ2-1 and V is TRBV4-3; TRBD2 might be the D (6 bases). Germline CDR1 is LGHNA and CDR2 is YSLEER. With 0 bases removed from V and 10 bases from J, the gap between germline ends came to 13 bases. CDR3 size: 14 residues.

The chain has TRBV6-5 and TRBJ2-2; the D gene is possibly TRBD1 (5 bases). This CDR3 is 13 amino acids long. CDR1 is MNHEY and CDR2 is SVGAGI in the germline V gene. Written as DNA, the CDR3 is TGTACCTCCGGCAGGGAGAACACCGGGGAGCTGTTTTTT. Protein product: CTSGRENTGELFF.

V usage is TRBV30 and J usage is TRBJ1-1, with D maybe TRBD1 (5 bases). This CDR3 has 14 amino acids. In germline, CDR1 is GTSNPN, CDR2 SVGIG (reference sequence). V was clipped by 0 bases and J by 4 bases, with 12 bases between them. The CDR3 region is CAWSVGPGGTEAFF. The DNA for the CDR3 is TGTGCCTGGAGTGTAGGACCCGGGGGCACTGAAGCTTTCTTT. The whole variable domain, filled in from reference TRBV30 and TRBJ1-1, reads SQTIHQWPATLVQPVGSPLSLECTVEGTSNPNLYWYRQAAGRGLQLLFYSVGIGQISSEVPQNLSASRPQDRQFILSSKKLLLSDSGFYLCAWSVGPGGTEAFFGQGTRLTVV.

The chain links TRBV27 to TRBJ2-1; no firm D call. The CDR3 length is 15 residues. V was pared by 6 bases and J by 6 bases, with 18 bases between. Germline V gives CDR1 MNHEY, CDR2 SMNVEV (reference sequence). CDR3 protein: CASSLGRDGVNEQFF. CDR3 DNA sequence: TGTGCCAGCAGCCTTGGACGAGATGGGGTCAATGAGCAGTTCTTC.

The chain employs TRBV13 and TRBJ2-5; D is perhaps TRBD2 (5 bases). This CDR3 is built from 15 residues. The V end lost 4 bases, the J end lost 4 bases, and 16 bases lay between the germline ends. The germline gives CDR1 PRHDT, CDR2 FYEKMQ (reference sequence). CDR3 DNA sequence: TGTGCCAGCAGCTCGGCCCCCAGGAGCGGAGAGACCCAGTACTTC. Residues: CASSSAPRSGETQYF.

This clone was detected a few times. The V gene is TRBV28, the J gene TRBJ1-1, with 8 nucleotides matching TRBD1. After removal of 2 bases from V and 8 bases from J, the junction contained 13 bases not matched to a gene. The germline V gene has CDR1 MDHEN and CDR2 SYDVKM. The CDR3 totals 16 residues. The CDR3 DNA reads as TGTGCCAGCAGTTTAGCCCCCCGGACAGGGAAGTCCGAAGCTTTCTTT. Translation: CASSLAPRTGKSEAFF.

The rearrangement joins TRBV9 to TRBJ1-1; weak D call: TRBD1 (6 bases). CDR1 SGDLS and CDR2 YYNGEE come from the germline V gene. V dropped 3 bases and J dropped 3 bases, with 15 bases sitting between them. The CDR3 has 15 residues. The CDR3: CASSDGGGLDTEAFF. For the CDR3, the DNA is TGTGCCAGCAGCGACGGGGGCGGCCTGGACACTGAAGCTTTCTTT. Full variable domain (outside the CDR3, taken from reference TRBV9 and TRBJ1-1): DSGVTQTPKHLITATGQRVTLRCSPRSGDLSVYWYQQSLDQGLQFLIQYYNGEERAKGNILERFSAQQFPDLHSELNLSSLELGDSALYFCASSDGGGLDTEAFFGQGTRLTVV.

The gene calls are TRBV7-9 and TRBJ2-1; 9 bases are a match to TRBD1. This CDR3 contains 17 residues. Germline V gives CDR1 SEHNR, CDR2 FQNEAQ (reference sequence). V gave up 4 bases and J gave up 1 base; unmatched junction bases: 8. Written as DNA, the CDR3 is TGTGCCAGCAGCTATCAGCCGGGACAGGGTTCCTACAATGAGCAGTTCTTC. Translated: CASSYQPGQGSYNEQFF.

This chain connects TRBV4-3 to TRBJ2-6; no clear D. Germline V gene data show CDR1 as LGHNA and CDR2 as YSLEER. V was clipped by 1 base and J by 0 bases, with 4 bases between them. CDR3 size: 15 residues. CDR3 nucleotides: TGCGCCAGCAGCCAAGGAACCTCTGGGGCCAACGTCCTGACTTTC. It encodes CASSQGTSGANVLTF.

The chain has TRBV4-1 and TRBJ2-3; 9 bases fit TRBD1. Germline values: CDR1 MGHRA, CDR2 YSYEKL. Trimming at V came to 2 bases and at J to 2 bases, leaving 2 bases not matched to a gene. CDR3 size: 15 residues. CDR3 residues: CASSQRDRDTDTQYF. The CDR3 nucleotides are TGCGCCAGCAGCCAAAGGGACAGGGACACAGATACGCAGTATTTT.

The chain recombines TRBV28 with TRBJ1-1; D remains ambiguous. The V end lost 3 bases, the J end lost 0 bases, and 14 bases lay between the germline ends. The CDR3 is 16 residues long. CDR1 and CDR2 from the germline V gene are MDHEN and SYDVKM. The CDR3, as DNA: TGTGCCAGCAGTTTCCGTGGACCGAGAATGAACACTGAAGCTTTCTTT. Encoded protein: CASSFRGPRMNTEAFF.

This sequence joins TRBV5-4 and TRBJ2-7, with D hard to call. CDR3 length equals 15 residues. V was clipped by 2 bases and J by 0 bases, with 12 bases between them. Germline V gene lookup returns CDR1 SGHNT and CDR2 YYREEE (reference sequence). The CDR3 DNA follows: TGTGCCAGCAGCTTCAGACCAGGAAGCTCCTACGAGCAGTACTTC. Translating gives CASSFRPGSSYEQYF.

The chain has TRBV19 and TRBJ2-1, with 9 bases fitting TRBD2. The length of the CDR3 is 15 residues. The germline V gene encodes CDR1 LNHDA and CDR2 SQIVND (reference sequence). V dropped 5 bases and J dropped 8; count of bases not matched to a gene: 10. Here the CDR3 reads CASSPAGGPSHEQFF. Written as DNA, the CDR3 is TGTGCCAGTAGTCCAGCGGGAGGTCCCTCCCATGAGCAGTTCTTC.

About this clone: The same CDR3 is also encoded by other DNA sequences in this sample. This rearrangement joins TRBV6-4 to TRBJ1-1; the D is unclear. This CDR3 is built from 11 residues. Trimming took off 6 bases at V and 1 base at J, with 3 bases between the two ends. The V gene's germline CDR1 is MRHNA and CDR2 SNTAGT. The CDR3 DNA sequence: TGTGCCAGCAGGTCGAACACTGAAGCTTTCTTT. Residues: CASRSNTEAFF.

The rearrangement uses TRBV7-6 and TRBJ2-2; D gene ambiguous. In germline, CDR1 is SGHVS, CDR2 FNYEAQ. The CDR3 consists of 18 residues. V gave up 4 bases and J gave up 3 bases, with 21 bases separating them. The CDR3 DNA is TGTGCCAGCAGCTCCACCCCTTACAGTTACACAGACACCGGGGAGCTGTTTTTT. Its translation is CASSSTPYSYTDTGELFF. The entire variable domain, with the rest obtained from reference TRBV7-6 and TRBJ2-2, is as follows: GAGVSQSPRYKVTKRGQDVALRCDPISGHVSLYWYRQALGQGPEFLTYFNYEAQQDKSGLPNDRFSAERPEGSISTLTIQRTEQRDSAMYRCASSSTPYSYTDTGELFFGEGSRLTVL.

The V gene is TRBV6-1, the J gene TRBJ2-3, with TRBD1 matching over 9 bases. The CDR3 consists of 16 residues. Trimming at V came to 4 bases and at J to 3 bases, leaving 8 bases not matched to a gene. CDR1 and CDR2 (germline): MNHNS, SASEGT. DNA for the CDR3: TGTGCCAGCAGTGTTTGGACAGGGGAAGGAACAGATACGCAGTATTTT. Translating gives CASSVWTGEGTDTQYF.